The 30 T cell receptor beta chains below come from one sample, sequenced in a study of control samples from healthy donors and cancer patients. Clones were sequenced by immunoSEQ multiplex PCR, and TCRdb holds only the in-frame ones, with some missing. The table includes 150,000 to 200,000 clones, around 88% detected once. Sequences were obtained from blood. The receptors were sampled from a woman in her twenties or thirties in good health.

V usage is TRBV3-1 (or the pseudogene TRBV3-2) and J usage is TRBJ1-3; D gene ambiguous. The V and J ends lost 4 bases and 0 bases respectively, with 7 bases between them. Germline CDR1 reads LGHDT; CDR2 reads YNNKEL (reference sequence). The CDR3 extends over 14 amino acids. The CDR3 sequence: CASSLHVSGNTIYF. CDR3 nucleotide sequence: TGTGCCAGCAGCCTACATGTCTCTGGAAACACCATATATTTT.

This chain joins TRBV28 and TRBJ2-5, with D possibly TRBD1 on 5 matching bases. This CDR3 is built from 12 residues. CDR1 and CDR2 (germline): MDHEN, SYDVKM. Trimming pared 8 bases from V and 8 bases from J, leaving 15 bases between. This CDR3 reads CASDSRASTQYF. In DNA, the CDR3 is TGTGCCAGCGACAGTAGGGCTTCCACCCAGTACTTC.

This chain links TRBV7-9 with TRBJ1-2; D perhaps matches TRBD1 (5 bases). CDR3 length: 15 residues. Germline V gene sequence: CDR1 SEHNR, CDR2 FQNEAQ (reference sequence). V lost 1 base and J lost 8, with 17 bases in between. The CDR3 DNA sequence: TGTGCCAGCAGCTTAGTTGGGGGACCGCCGGGCGGCTACACCTTC. This translates into CASSLVGGPPGGYTF. The full variable domain, with the rest looked up from reference TRBV7-9 and TRBJ1-2, is DTGVSQNPRHKITKRGQNVTFRCDPISEHNRLYWYRQTLGQGPEFLTYFQNEAQLEKSRLLSDRFSAERPKGSFSTLEIQRTEQGDSAMYLCASSLVGGPPGGYTFGSGTRLTVV.

The chain is built from TRBV6-4 and TRBJ2-2; weak D call: TRBD1 (6 bases). CDR1 is MRHNA and CDR2 is SNTAGT in the germline V gene. The CDR3 spans 14 residues. V was pared by 10 bases and J by 5 bases, with 17 bases between. The CDR3 sequence is CATSPYRETGELFF. The CDR3 bases are TGTGCCACCTCGCCATACAGGGAAACCGGGGAGCTGTTTTTT.

The V call is TRBV18, the J call TRBJ1-3; D remains ambiguous. V dropped 3 bases and J dropped 0 bases, with 9 bases sitting between them. CDR1 and CDR2 from the germline V gene are KGHSH and LQKENI. The length of the CDR3 is 15 residues. The CDR3 reads CASSPPPGSGNTIYF. CDR3 sequence (DNA): TGTGCCAGCTCACCGCCCCCGGGCTCTGGAAACACCATATATTTT.

The rearrangement links TRBV11-3 to TRBJ2-1, with 8 bases identical to TRBD1. The length of the CDR3 is 16 residues. V was pared by 5 bases and J by 7 bases, with 13 bases of the junction left unmatched. Germline CDR1 and CDR2: SGHNT and YENEEA. The CDR3 region is CASSPQGAGSKNEQFF. CDR3 DNA sequence: TGTGCCAGCAGCCCTCAGGGGGCGGGGAGTAAGAATGAGCAGTTCTTC.

Comments on this clone: Other DNA sequences in this specimen translate into the identical CDR3. The chain carries TRBV7-9 and TRBJ1-5, with D unresolved. This CDR3 spans 14 amino acids. CDR1 is SEHNR and CDR2 is FQNEAQ in the germline V gene (reference sequence). V gave up 5 bases and J gave up 1 base, with 9 bases separating them. The CDR3 spells CASSPGGSNQPQHF. The DNA for the CDR3 is TGTGCCAGCAGCCCCGGTGGGAGCAATCAGCCCCAGCATTTT.

This sequence joins TRBV7-2 and TRBJ2-2; either TRBD1 or TRBD2 may fit D (5 bases each). There are 12 residues in the CDR3. CDR1 and CDR2 from the germline V gene are SGHTA and FQGNSA. V lost 7 bases, J lost 10 bases, and 13 bases lay in between. CDR3 in DNA: TGTGCCAGCACCTGGGGGTCCGAGGAGCTGTTTTTT. This codes for CASTWGSEELFF.

This chain uses TRBV11-1 with TRBJ2-2, with 7 bases matching TRBD1. The CDR3 runs to 13 residues. V was pared by 9 bases and J by 3 bases, with 4 bases of the junction left unmatched. Germline V lookup: CDR1 SGHAT, CDR2 FQDESV (reference sequence). The CDR3 DNA reads as TGTGCCAGAAGGGGGCGGGACACCGGGGAGCTGTTTTTT. This sequence encodes CARRGRDTGELFF. Based on the CDR3 plus reference TRBV11-1 and TRBJ2-2, the full variable domain is EAEVAQSPRYKITEKSQAVAFWCDPISGHATLYWYRQILGQGPELLVQFQDESVVDDSQLPKDRFSAERLKGVDSTLKIQPAELGDSAMYLCARRGRDTGELFFGEGSRLTVL.

J is TRBJ1-2 and V is TRBV3-1 (or the pseudogene TRBV3-2); D gene ambiguous. Germline values: CDR1 LGHDT, CDR2 YNNKEL (reference sequence). This CDR3 has 14 residues. V dropped 1 base and J dropped 0 bases, with 6 bases sitting between them. CDR3 nucleotide sequence: TGTGCCAGCAGCCAAGTATCGGCTAACTATGGCTACACCTTC. Its protein is CASSQVSANYGYTF.

J is TRBJ2-4 and V is TRBV20-1; D unclear. Per germline, CDR1 DFQATT and CDR2 SNEGSKA (reference sequence). Trimming cost V 3 bases and J 7 bases, with 13 bases left between them. The CDR3 sequence is 13 residues long. The CDR3 sequence: CSASFVSGNIQYF. CDR3 DNA: TGCAGTGCTAGTTTCGTGTCTGGTAACATTCAGTACTTC.

This clone was counted between two and nine times. The rearrangement joins TRBV19 to TRBJ1-2; D unclear. In germline, CDR1 is LNHDA, CDR2 SQIVND (reference sequence). This CDR3 is 15 amino acids long. V lost 2 bases and J lost 5, with 15 bases in between. The CDR3: CASSISGRGGYGYTF. Written as DNA, the CDR3 is TGTGCCAGTAGTATATCCGGGAGAGGAGGATATGGCTACACCTTC.

This clone was found once. The chain links TRBV5-4 to TRBJ2-2; 7 bases line up with TRBD2. This CDR3 region has 16 residues. Germline V gene sequence: CDR1 SGHNT, CDR2 YYREEE (reference sequence). V gave up 5 bases and J gave up 0 bases; unmatched junction bases: 7. The CDR3 protein is CASSPRAGANTGELFF. Here the CDR3 DNA reads TGTGCCAGCAGTCCTAGGGCGGGGGCGAACACCGGGGAGCTGTTTTTT.

The rearrangement uses TRBV7-9 and TRBJ1-1, with D perhaps TRBD1 (5 bases). The germline V gene encodes CDR1 SEHNR and CDR2 FQNEAQ (reference sequence). The V end was cut by 3 bases, the J end by 7 bases, with 12 bases between. This CDR3 spans 13 amino acids. The DNA of the CDR3 is TGTGCCAGCAGCTTCGACAGTCGAGATGAAGCTTTCTTT. Protein: CASSFDSRDEAFF.

A few counts support this clone. This chain uses TRBV2 with TRBJ1-2, with 9 bases matching TRBD1. CDR3 length: 14 residues. Trimming at V came to 4 bases and at J to 2 bases, leaving 2 bases not matched to a gene. The germline gives CDR1 SNHLY, CDR2 FYNNEI. CDR3 loop: CASSGDRANYGYTF. The CDR3 bases are TGTGCCAGCAGTGGGGACAGGGCAAACTATGGCTACACCTTC.

The V and J genes are TRBV28 and TRBJ1-2; 10 nucleotides match TRBD1. CDR1 and CDR2 (germline): MDHEN, SYDVKM. There are 13 residues in the CDR3. Trimming cost V 11 bases and J 8 bases; bases outside gene matches: 11. The CDR3 sequence is CACLIGTGAGYTF. The CDR3 DNA is TGTGCCTGCTTAATCGGGACAGGGGCGGGCTACACCTTC.

This chain connects TRBV19 to TRBJ1-3; D gene ambiguous. The CDR3 extends over 14 amino acids. V lost 5 bases and J lost 0, with 8 bases in between. In germline, CDR1 is LNHDA, CDR2 SQIVND (reference sequence). CDR3 bases: TGTGCCAGTAGTCAGAGGAGCTCTGGAAACACCATATATTTT. This encodes CASSQRSSGNTIYF.

The gene calls are TRBV28 and TRBJ2-7; D not resolved. Trimming took 5 bases from V and 3 from J, leaving 8 bases between them. The germline CDR1 and CDR2 sequences are MDHEN and SYDVKM. The CDR3 has 12 residues. The CDR3 coding sequence is TGTGCCAGCAGTGACACAAACTACGAGCAGTACTTC. Amino acids: CASSDTNYEQYF.

The V call is TRBV9, the J call TRBJ1-3; D is unresolved. Trimming left V 0 bases short and J 0 bases short, with 10 bases between. The CDR3 is 16 residues long. Germline loops: CDR1 SGDLS, CDR2 YYNGEE. CDR3 DNA sequence: TGTGCCAGCAGCGTAGTTCCCCAGGCCTCTGGAAACACCATATATTTT. Translating it yields CASSVVPQASGNTIYF.

This chain uses TRBV7-2 with TRBJ2-5; TRBD1 or TRBD2 may be the D gene (5 bases each). The CDR3 extends over 15 amino acids. CDR1 and CDR2 from the germline V gene are SGHTA and FQGNSA. The ends were cut back, 0 bases at V and 5 bases at J, with 13 bases in the middle. CDR3 sequence: CASSLALGLAETQYF. As DNA, the CDR3 is TGTGCCAGCAGCTTAGCGCTGGGGCTAGCCGAGACCCAGTACTTC.

The rearrangement uses TRBV5-1 and TRBJ2-2; TRBD2 matches 16 bases. Germline CDR1 SGHRS, CDR2 YFSETQ. V lost 3 bases, J lost 7 bases, and 6 bases stayed unmatched. The CDR3 length is 17 residues. In DNA, the CDR3 is TGCGCCAGCAGCTCGGGACTAGCGGGGGGGCCGAGCGGGGAGCTGTTTTTT. Encoded protein: CASSSGLAGGPSGELFF.

This rearrangement joins TRBV19 to TRBJ2-3; maybe TRBD1 (6 bases). This CDR3 region has 18 residues. V was shortened by 0 bases and J by 2 bases, with 18 bases between the two germline ends. Germline CDR1 and CDR2: LNHDA and SQIVND (reference sequence). CDR3 coding DNA: TGTGCCAGTAGTATAGATCTGGGGGCCGCGCCTCTCACAGATACGCAGTATTTT. Its protein product is CASSIDLGAAPLTDTQYF.

V usage is TRBV27 and J usage is TRBJ2-1; TRBD1 matches at 8 bases. Germline V gene sequence: CDR1 MNHEY, CDR2 SMNVEV (reference sequence). V shed 5 bases and J 7 bases; nucleotides not matched to a gene: 1. This CDR3 has 12 amino acids. CDR3: CASSTGGNEQFF. In nucleotides, the CDR3 is TGTGCCAGCAGTACAGGGGGGAATGAGCAGTTCTTC.

This chain connects TRBV11-3 to TRBJ2-1; the D gene is possibly TRBD1 (6 bases). The V end was cut by 5 bases, the J end by 5 bases, with 19 bases between. The CDR3 loop spans 16 amino acids. The V gene's germline CDR1 is SGHNT and CDR2 YENEEA. The chain's CDR3 is CASSTRASTGNNEQFF. The CDR3 nucleotides read TGTGCCAGCAGCACCCGAGCCAGCACAGGGAACAATGAGCAGTTCTTC.

The V gene is TRBV7-2, the J gene TRBJ2-7; perhaps TRBD1 as D (5 bases). Germline V gene data show CDR1 as SGHTA and CDR2 as FQGNSA. V lost 3 bases, J lost 0 bases, and 15 bases lay in between. This CDR3 region has 16 residues. Here the CDR3 DNA reads TGTGCCAGCAGCTTGGACCGCGGTAGGGGCTCCTACGAGCAGTACTTC. Residues: CASSLDRGRGSYEQYF.

The rearrangement uses TRBV7-8 and TRBJ2-7; D is ambiguous. The CDR3 covers 13 residues. V was trimmed by 0 bases and J by 3 bases, leaving 6 bases between them. Germline V gives CDR1 SGHVS, CDR2 FQNEAQ. CDR3 loop: CASSLALLYEQYF. The CDR3 coding sequence is TGTGCCAGCAGCTTAGCACTACTCTACGAGCAGTACTTC.

The chain is built from TRBV10-1 and TRBJ2-2, with TRBD1 identical over 7 bases. CDR1 and CDR2 (germline): WNHNN, SYGVQD (reference sequence). This CDR3 comprises 17 residues. V lost 2 bases to trimming and J lost 4 bases; unmatched junction nucleotides: 10. The CDR3 DNA sequence: TGCGCCAGCAGTGAGGGGGCAGACAGGGTTGTCACCGGGGAGCTGTTTTTT. Encoded protein: CASSEGADRVVTGELFF.

On this clone itself: Compared with germline, one end of the junction differs, possibly owing to a read error. The CDR3 DNA follows: TGTGCCGTCAGGGATTTGACGGCGAACACTGAAGCTTTCTTT. Translated: CAVRDLTANTEAFF. This chain connects TRBV10-3 to TRBJ1-1; D perhaps matches TRBD1 (5 bases). Germline values: CDR1 ENHRY, CDR2 SYGVKD. This CDR3 comprises 14 residues.

This rearrangement joins TRBV14 to TRBJ2-3, with D perhaps TRBD2 (6 bases). The CDR3 has 17 residues. V shed 2 bases and J shed 1 base, with 16 bases lying between them. Germline values: CDR1 SGHDN, CDR2 FVKESK. The CDR3 spells CASSQLLPGVGTDTQYF. CDR3 sequence (DNA): TGTGCCAGCAGCCAACTCCTGCCGGGAGTCGGCACAGATACGCAGTATTTT. Together with reference TRBV14 and TRBJ2-3, the CDR3 gives the full variable domain: EAGVTQFPSHSVIEKGQTVTLRCDPISGHDNLYWYRRVMGKEIKFLLHFVKESKQDESGMPNNRFLAERTGGTYSTLKVQPAELEDSGVYFCASSQLLPGVGTDTQYFGPGTRLTVL.

J is TRBJ1-2 and V is TRBV27; D is unclear. This CDR3 is 11 amino acids long. Deletions cut 11 bases from V and 5 bases from J, with 12 bases between. Germline lookup yields CDR1 MNHEY and CDR2 SMNVEV (reference sequence). The CDR3 loop reads CAVLTSYGYTF. The DNA for the CDR3 is TGTGCCGTCCTCACCTCGTATGGCTACACCTTC.